A selection of T cell receptor beta chains follows, all from one sample in a study of shared clonotypes between healthy human individuals. Profiled with immunoSEQ multiplex PCR; TCRdb holds only in-frame clones, not every one. The sample carries millions of clones, around 90% recorded once. Sequencing used naive CD4+ T cells sorted from blood. The receptors stem from a man between 18 and 35 years old in good health. CDR3s leave out the opening cysteine and the closing phenylalanine or tryptophan. D genes are given only for firm matches. Only some rows state a clone size, as once, few, many or a class for expanded clones.

v_call,d_call,clone_size,cdr3_aa
TRBV5-1,-,-,ASSLGTGGPNQPQH
TRBV7-9,-,-,ASSLDSTGELF
TRBV7-9,-,-,ASSLETYWTQY
TRBV15,TRBD2,-,ATSRELIGTSRDTDTQY
TRBV7-2,-,-,ASSPLGLWAF
TRBV30,TRBD2,-,ALTPRTGLAGSYNEQF
TRBV11-2,TRBD2,-,ASSLALAEPSSYNEQF
TRBV6-1,TRBD1,-,ASSVLQGIYTGELF
TRBV27,TRBD1,-,ASSSTARGFFAAF
TRBV2,-,-,ASSGPQGSVTEAF
TRBV6-1,-,-,ASSSGGQRYEQY
TRBV5-1,-,-,ASSLVGTQSTDTQY
TRBV4-2,TRBD2,-,ASSQDSAGVTNEQF
TRBV5-1,-,-,ASSLEPGYEQY
TRBV4-3,TRBD1,-,ASSQGDRGSLAF
TRBV4-2,-,-,ASAIGEIAPPGNTIY
TRBV5-1,TRBD1,-,ASSLDRAQGSPLH
TRBV6-5,TRBD1,-,ASSSLGQARETQY
TRBV5-6,-,-,ASSLGWISNQPQH
TRBV7-9,-,-,ASSLSFGPSSYEQY
TRBV30,-,few,AWSLGDTTYEQY
TRBV11-2,-,-,ASSLDTRNTDTQY
TRBV10-3,-,once,AISESRGSETQY
TRBV28,-,-,ASSPHGEPSSYNEQF
TRBV5-1,TRBD2,-,ASSATSGGYNEQF
TRBV4-2,-,once,ASSQDLSGRETQY
TRBV28,-,-,ASSLHLRSYEQY
TRBV2,TRBD2,-,ASRALAGRSSYEQY
TRBV9,-,-,ASSVVGSKNYSPLH
TRBV30,-,-,AREDSYGYT
TRBV7-2,TRBD2,-,ASSSGRPPDEQY
TRBV18,TRBD2,-,ASGAGAYNEQF
TRBV6-5,-,-,ASSYGGISPEAF
TRBV30,-,-,AWSAGRQETQY
TRBV6-1,-,-,ASRGAEIRTDTQY
TRBV28,TRBD1,-,ASSFHDRVRRNLF
TRBV4-3,-,-,ASSHKIGVRGSATSTNEKLF
TRBV4-1,TRBD2,-,ASSQDETSGPKNIQY